This T cell receptor beta chain was captured in a study of blood T cell repertoires in COVID-19 (dated by TCRdb to the early 2020s). Some background on the complete study: The collaborator samples originated in the United States, Italy and Spain and spanned the acute and convalescent phases of COVID-19. The prospective study material was composed of cDNA or gDNA derived from T cells, B-cell-depleted T cells, or PBMCs. The dataset comprised deeply sampled blood TCRbeta repertoires from subjects exposed to, actively infected with, or recovered from COVID-19. The repertoires were released in a freely available public database intended as a resource for research on the immune response to SARS-CoV-2. The samples were drawn from two sources: the first 160 participants of the ongoing ImmuneRACE study, and fewer than 1,500 subjects contributed by 6 global collaborators. Sample metadata almost always included a de-identified subject ID, COVID-19 status, age in years and sex. HLA class I and class II types, where available, came from metadata supplied by the sample provider rather than from assay-based typing. General study outcomes and caveats: The amount of clinical and demographic metadata varied by source and participant and was provided uncurated.

TCRbeta CDR3 regions were amplified from genomic DNA by means of the immunoSEQ Assay, a bias-controlled multiplex PCR. The paper's processing steps were these. The number of nucleated cells in each sample was estimated from the amplification of reference gene primers within the assay. Sequence reads were collapsed and filtered to measure the absolute abundance of every unique TCRbeta CDR3 rearrangement. Productive Simpson clonality was computed per sample as the square root of Simpson's diversity index over productive rearrangements. This immuneACCESS table, as held by TCRdb, lists in-frame sequences with V and J called but not all clones. Of the missing ones, under half trace to an unresolved V gene in checked studies; the others have no known cause. V, J and clone size are those of that table, while D and trimming were read from the DNA. In this sample the table shows 230,000 or so clones, 86% of which occur a single time. Clones ranked in the top ten supply about 4% of the sample.

Comment on this clone: Its specific antigen is unknown. The input lacks base qualities; no much larger clone sits a single base away.

Participants in the prospective study were enrolled through a virtual design, were aged 18 to 89 years, and lived in roughly 24 United States geographic areas. Cohort assignment in the prospective study relied on participant-reported clinical history from a screening survey and a study questionnaire. Mobile phlebotomists in the prospective study collected whole blood, serum and a nasopharyngeal or oropharyngeal swab from every participant. Participants in the prospective study had the option to provide additional blood draws and questionnaires over an approximately 2-month period. Before DNA extraction, blood samples from the prospective study were shipped at room temperature or frozen. The sample taken for sequencing was PBMCs or T cells enriched from blood (not recorded which). This TCR was sampled from a woman aged 40 to 50 with acute COVID-19.

The CDR3 in this case is CASSGRQGASYEQYF. The nucleotide sequence reads TGTGCCAGCAGTGGACGACAGGGGGCCTCCTACGAGCAGTACTTC. The sequence links TRBV6-2 or TRBV6-3 to TRBJ2-7; 10 bases in the middle match TRBD1. Spanning cysteine to phenylalanine, the CDR3 consists of 15 amino acids. Left in the record is the CDR3 DNA by itself, 45 bases read in frame from the first base. Germline trimming: 5 bases from V, 0 bases from J; junction bases outside gene matches: 4. The germline V gene sets CDR1 to MNHEY and CDR2 to SVGEGT.